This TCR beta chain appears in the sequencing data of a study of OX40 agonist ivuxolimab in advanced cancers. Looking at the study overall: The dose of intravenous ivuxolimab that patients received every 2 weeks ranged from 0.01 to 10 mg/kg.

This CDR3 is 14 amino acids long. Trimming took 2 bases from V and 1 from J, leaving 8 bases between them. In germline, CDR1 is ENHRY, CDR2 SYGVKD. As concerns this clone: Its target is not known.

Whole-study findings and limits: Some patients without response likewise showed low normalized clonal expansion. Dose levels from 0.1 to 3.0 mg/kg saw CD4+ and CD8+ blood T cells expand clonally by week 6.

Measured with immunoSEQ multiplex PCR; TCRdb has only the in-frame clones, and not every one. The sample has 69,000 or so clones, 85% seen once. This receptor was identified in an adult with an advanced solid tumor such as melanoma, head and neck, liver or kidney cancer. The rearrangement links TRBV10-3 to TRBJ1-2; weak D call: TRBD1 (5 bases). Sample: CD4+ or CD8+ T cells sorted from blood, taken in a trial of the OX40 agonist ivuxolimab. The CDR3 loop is CAISERGDNYGYTF. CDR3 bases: TGTGCCATCAGTGAGAGAGGGGATAACTATGGCTACACCTTC.